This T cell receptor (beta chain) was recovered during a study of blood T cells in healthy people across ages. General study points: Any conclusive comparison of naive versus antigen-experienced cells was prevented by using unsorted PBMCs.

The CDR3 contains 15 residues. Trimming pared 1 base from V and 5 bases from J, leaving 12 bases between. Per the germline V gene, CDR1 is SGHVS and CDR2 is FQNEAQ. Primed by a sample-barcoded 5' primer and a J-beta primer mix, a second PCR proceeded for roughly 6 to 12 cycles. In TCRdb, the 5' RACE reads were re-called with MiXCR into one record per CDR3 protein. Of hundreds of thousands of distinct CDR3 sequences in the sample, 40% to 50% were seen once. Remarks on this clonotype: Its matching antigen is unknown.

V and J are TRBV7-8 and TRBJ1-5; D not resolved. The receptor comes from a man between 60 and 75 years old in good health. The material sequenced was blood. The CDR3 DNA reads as TGTGCCAGCAGCTTAGTGTGGGAAAGTGATCAGCCCCAGCATTTT. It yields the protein CASSLVWESDQPQHF.